The 11 T cell receptor beta chains below were found in one sample sequenced in a study of Graves' ophthalmopathy and Graves' hyperthyroidism. TCR beta CDR3 amplification used RNA transcripts. HTBI primers were employed in first-round RT-PCR, then a second-round multiplex PCR followed. Using its own MiXCR run on the multiplex PCR reads, TCRdb lists one record per CDR3 protein. This sample carries roughly 380,000 distinct CDR3 sequences, 15% of them seen once, and the ten largest clones take 7%. Sequenced sample: peripheral blood. These receptors came from a woman aged 18-29 years with stable Graves' hyperthyroidism.

This clonotype was seen a handful of times. The chain links TRBV5-1 to TRBJ1-2, with D perhaps matching TRBD1 (5 bases). Germline CDR1 reads SGHRS; CDR2 reads YFSETQ. V gave up 4 bases and J gave up 8 bases, with 27 bases separating them. The CDR3 has 17 amino acids. CDR3 nucleotides: TGCGCCAGCAGCACCGAACCCCTTGGTGGGGCCCGGGGGGGCTACACCTTC. Translating gives CASSTEPLGGARGGYTF.

The sample holds many counts of this clonotype. The chain couples TRBV20-1 to TRBJ1-2; a possible D gene is TRBD1 (5 bases). V was pared by 6 bases and J by 4 bases, with 15 bases between. Germline CDR1 is DFQATT and CDR2 is SNEGSKA (reference sequence). The CDR3 is 13 amino acids. The CDR3 sequence: CSANPQGGYGYTF. CDR3 DNA sequence: TGCAGTGCCAACCCGCAGGGTGGCTATGGCTACACCTTC.

This clonotype was seen many times. The chain is built from TRBV7-2 and TRBJ2-3; D ambiguous. The CDR3 is 13 residues long. Germline-derived CDR1 and CDR2 are SGHTA and FQGNSA. V gave up 6 bases and J gave up 6 bases, with 13 bases separating them. The DNA for the CDR3 is TGTGCCAGCAGACCAGAACAACCGGATACGCAGTATTTT. This sequence encodes CASRPEQPDTQYF. The full variable domain, rest sourced from reference TRBV7-2 and TRBJ2-3, is GAGVSQSPSNKVTEKGKDVELRCDPISGHTALYWYRQSLGQGLEFLIYFQGNSAPDKSGLPSDRFSAERTGGSVSTLTIQRTQQEDSAVYLCASRPEQPDTQYFGPGTRLTVL.

This clonotype was seen many times. J is TRBJ1-2 and V is TRBV10-1; a weak D match, TRBD1 (5 bases). V gave up 3 bases and J gave up 5 bases, with 10 bases separating them. Germline loops: CDR1 WNHNN, CDR2 SYGVQD (reference sequence). This CDR3 has 13 residues. CDR3 residues: CASSENRNYGYTF. The CDR3 bases are TGCGCCAGCAGTGAAAACAGGAATTATGGCTACACCTTC.

This clonotype was counted at least ten times. V and J are TRBV12-3 or TRBV12-4 and TRBJ2-4; D might be TRBD2 (6 bases). The V and J ends lost 6 bases and 3 bases respectively, with 12 bases between them. The CDR3 extends over 14 amino acids. The CDR3 sequence: CASRSYGGKNIQYF. The CDR3, as DNA: TGTGCCAGCAGATCCTACGGGGGCAAAAACATTCAGTACTTC.

This clonotype was found many times. V and J are TRBV24-1 and TRBJ2-6; D perhaps matches TRBD1 (5 bases). Germline CDR1 reads KGHDR; CDR2 reads SFDVKD. This CDR3 region has 19 residues. With 3 bases removed from V and 0 bases from J, the gap between germline ends came to 17 bases. The CDR3 DNA reads TGTGCCACCAGTGATGTCGCAGGGTCACGCCACTCTGGGGCCAACGTCCTGACTTTC. Translation gives CATSDVAGSRHSGANVLTF.

This clonotype has ten or more counts. This chain joins TRBV19 and TRBJ1-1; 8 bases align to TRBD1. This CDR3 comprises 17 residues. V gave up 5 bases and J gave up 4 bases; unmatched junction bases: 15. From germline, CDR1 is LNHDA and CDR2 SQIVND (reference sequence). This chain's CDR3 is CASSPRTGSRWATEAFF. DNA of the CDR3: TGTGCCAGTAGTCCCAGGACAGGGTCAAGATGGGCCACTGAAGCTTTCTTT. Complete variable domain (other parts from reference TRBV19 and TRBJ1-1): DGGITQSPKYLFRKEGQNVTLSCEQNLNHDAMYWYRQDPGQGLRLIYYSQIVNDFQKGDIAEGYSVSREKKESFPLTVTSAQKNPTAFYLCASSPRTGSRWATEAFFGQGTRLTVV.

This clonotype was observed at least ten times. The V and J genes are TRBV20-1 and TRBJ2-7; tentatively, D is TRBD2 (6 bases). From germline, CDR1 is DFQATT and CDR2 SNEGSKA (reference sequence). The CDR3 is made up of 12 amino acids. Between the trimmed V and J ends, which lost 6 bases and 1 base, there was a span of 10 bases. The CDR3 reads CSALTSSYEQYF. Here the CDR3 DNA reads TGCAGTGCACTGACTAGTTCCTACGAGCAGTACTTC.

Ten or more counts support this clonotype. The genes are TRBV6-1 and TRBJ1-5; D gene unclear. In germline, CDR1 is MNHNS, CDR2 SASEGT. The CDR3 length is 16 residues. V gave up 1 base and J gave up 3 bases, with 13 bases separating them. CDR3: CASSEGRGYSNQPQHF. The CDR3 DNA reads TGTGCCAGCAGTGAAGGGAGAGGGTACTCCAATCAGCCCCAGCATTTT.

This clonotype was seen at least ten times. The V and J genes are TRBV19 and TRBJ1-1; maybe TRBD1 (5 bases). The V end lost 5 bases, the J end lost 0 bases, and 13 bases lay between the germline ends. The CDR3 has 15 amino acids. Germline V gene data show CDR1 as LNHDA and CDR2 as SQIVND (reference sequence). This CDR3 is CASSPRGTVNTEAFF. Here the CDR3 DNA reads TGTGCCAGTAGTCCCCGAGGGACGGTGAACACTGAAGCTTTCTTT.

CDR3 bases: TGTGCCAGCAGCTCCCGGCTGGGCACTGAAGCTTTCTTT. Its protein is CASSSRLGTEAFF. V and J are TRBV9 and TRBJ1-1; D gene uncertain. The CDR3 totals 13 residues. V lost 4 bases and J lost 4, with 11 bases in between. CDR1 SGDLS and CDR2 YYNGEE come from the germline V gene.